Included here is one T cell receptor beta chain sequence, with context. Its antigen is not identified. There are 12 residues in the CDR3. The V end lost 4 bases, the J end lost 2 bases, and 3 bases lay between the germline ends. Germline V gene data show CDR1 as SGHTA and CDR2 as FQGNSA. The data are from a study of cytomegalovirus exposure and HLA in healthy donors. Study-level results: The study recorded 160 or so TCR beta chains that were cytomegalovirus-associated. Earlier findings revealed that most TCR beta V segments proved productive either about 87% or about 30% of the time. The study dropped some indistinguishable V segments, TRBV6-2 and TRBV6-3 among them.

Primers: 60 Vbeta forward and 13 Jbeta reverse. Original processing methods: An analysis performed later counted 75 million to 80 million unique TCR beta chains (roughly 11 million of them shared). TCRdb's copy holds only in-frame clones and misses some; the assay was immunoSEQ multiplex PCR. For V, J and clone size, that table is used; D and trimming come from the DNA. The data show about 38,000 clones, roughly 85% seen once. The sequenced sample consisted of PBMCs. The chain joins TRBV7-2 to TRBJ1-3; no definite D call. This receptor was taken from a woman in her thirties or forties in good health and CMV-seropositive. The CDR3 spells CASSSAGNTIYF. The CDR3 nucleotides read TGTGCCAGCAGCTCGGCTGGAAACACCATATATTTT.